A single sample is the source of the 4 T cell receptor beta chains below, sequenced in a study of T cells in Graves' hyperthyroidism and ophthalmopathy. Researchers took RNA transcripts and amplified the TCR beta CDR3 regions from them. The primer set for the first-round RT-PCR of the TCR CDR3 was HTBI. MiXCR, run by TCRdb on the multiplex PCR reads, gives a single entry per CDR3 protein. This table holds a few hundred thousand distinct CDR3 sequences, 15% to 18% found once. Sequenced: blood. These TCRs come from a woman aged 18-35 years with Graves' hyperthyroidism.

This clonotype was seen at least ten times. The chain joins TRBV28 to TRBJ1-4; perhaps TRBD1 as D (6 bases). Per germline, CDR1 MDHEN and CDR2 SYDVKM. CDR3 length: 15 amino acids. V was trimmed by 5 bases and J by 6 bases, leaving 16 bases between them. Here the CDR3 reads CASSAGGARDEKLFF. CDR3 coding DNA: TGTGCCAGCAGTGCCGGGGGCGCTCGCGATGAAAAACTGTTTTTT.

This clonotype was observed a handful of times. Written as DNA, the CDR3 is TGTGCCATCAGTGAGTCCTATGGCGGGCACCCGACCGGGGAGCTGTTTTTT. It yields the protein CAISESYGGHPTGELFF. The chain employs TRBV10-3 and TRBJ2-2; D is possibly TRBD2 (5 bases). Germline CDR1 reads ENHRY; CDR2 reads SYGVKD. The V and J ends lost 0 bases and 5 bases respectively, with 16 bases between them. The CDR3 totals 17 residues.

The table lists this clonotype with many counts. The chain is built from TRBV5-6 and TRBJ2-2; D gene unclear. The CDR3 sequence is 13 residues long. Germline V CDR1 and CDR2: SGHDT, YYEEEE. V lost 7 bases, J lost 0 bases, and 7 bases lay in between. The CDR3 coding sequence is TGTGCCAGCCAGATTACGAACACCGGGGAGCTGTTTTTT. It is translated as CASQITNTGELFF.

At least ten counts were recorded for this clonotype. The CDR3 sequence: CASSRGKFYEQYF. CDR3 coding DNA: TGTGCCAGCAGCCGTGGAAAATTCTACGAGCAGTACTTC. The chain carries TRBV7-2 and TRBJ2-7; no firm D call. There are 13 residues in the CDR3. V dropped 5 bases and J dropped 3 bases, with 11 bases sitting between them. Germline CDR1 is SGHTA and CDR2 is FQGNSA.